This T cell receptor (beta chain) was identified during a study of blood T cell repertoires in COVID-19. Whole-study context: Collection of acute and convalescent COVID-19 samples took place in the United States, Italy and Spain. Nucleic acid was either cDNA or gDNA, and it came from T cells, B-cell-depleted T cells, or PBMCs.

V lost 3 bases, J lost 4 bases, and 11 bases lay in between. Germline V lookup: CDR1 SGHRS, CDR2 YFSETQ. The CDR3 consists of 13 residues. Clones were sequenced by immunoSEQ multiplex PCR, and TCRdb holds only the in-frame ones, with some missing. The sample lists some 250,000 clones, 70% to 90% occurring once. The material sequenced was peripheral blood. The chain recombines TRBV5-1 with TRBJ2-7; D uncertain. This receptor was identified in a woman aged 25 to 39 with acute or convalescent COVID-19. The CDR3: CASSSGEGYEQYF. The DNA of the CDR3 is TGCGCCAGCAGCTCGGGTGAAGGATACGAGCAGTACTTC.